Given below is one TCR beta chain in context. The sample is drawn from a study of blood T cell repertoires in COVID-19. Study information: Collection of acute and convalescent COVID-19 samples took place in the United States, Italy and Spain. T cells, B-cell-depleted T cells, or PBMCs supplied cDNA or gDNA.

CDR1 and CDR2 (germline): SGHRS, YFSETQ. CDR3 length: 16 amino acids. J was trimmed by 0 bases and V by 0 bases; bases with no gene match: 3. Per the original methods: Amplification of reference gene primers provided the estimated nucleated cell counts. Generated by immunoSEQ multiplex PCR, the TCRdb table keeps only in-frame clones and is missing some. From that table come the V and J calls and clone size; the DNA was used to work out D and trimming. The sample carries about 70,000 clones, around nine tenths recorded once. The receptor was isolated from an elderly woman with acute or convalescent COVID-19. The chain couples TRBV5-1 to TRBJ2-4; 7 nucleotides agree with TRBD1. Sequencing input: peripheral blood. CDR3 nucleotides: TGCGCCAGCAGCTTGGGGGACAGCGTAGCCAAAAACATTCAGTACTTC. This encodes CASSLGDSVAKNIQYF.